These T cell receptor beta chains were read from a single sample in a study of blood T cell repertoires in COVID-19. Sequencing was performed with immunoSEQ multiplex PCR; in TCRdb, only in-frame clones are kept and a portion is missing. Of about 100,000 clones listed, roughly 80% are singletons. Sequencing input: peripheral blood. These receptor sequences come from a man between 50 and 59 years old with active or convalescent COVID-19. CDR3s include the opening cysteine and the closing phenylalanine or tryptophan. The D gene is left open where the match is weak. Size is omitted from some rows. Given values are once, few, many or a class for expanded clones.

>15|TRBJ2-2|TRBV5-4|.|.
TGTGCCAGCAGCCAGGATCACGCCGGGACAGGGGAGCTGTTTTTT
CASSQDHAGTGELFF
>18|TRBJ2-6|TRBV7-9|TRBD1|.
TGTGCCAGCAGCTTAACCGGGACAGGGTTCTCTGGGGCCAACGTCCTGACTTTC
CASSLTGTGFSGANVLTF
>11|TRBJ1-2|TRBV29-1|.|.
TGCAGCGTTGAAGAAACTAGCGGCTACACCTTC
CSVEETSGYTF
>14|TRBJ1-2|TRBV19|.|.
TGTGCCAGTAGTATAGATCAGGGAAGCTATGGCTACACCTTC
CASSIDQGSYGYTF
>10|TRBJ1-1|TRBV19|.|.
TGTGCCAGCTACAGGGAACAGGCTTTCTTT
CASYREQAFF
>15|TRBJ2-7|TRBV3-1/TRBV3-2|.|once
TGTGCCAGCAGCCTAGGCCGGACAGCACTCTACGAGCAGTACTTC
CASSLGRTALYEQYF
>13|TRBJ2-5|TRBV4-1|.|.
TGCGCCAGCAAGCCGGAGCTACAAGAGACCCAGTACTTC
CASKPELQETQYF
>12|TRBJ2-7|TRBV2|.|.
TGTGCCAGCAGTGAAGGGACAGTCCCACAGTACTTC
CASSEGTVPQYF
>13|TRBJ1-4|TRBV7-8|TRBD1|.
TGTGCCAGCAGCTTGACAGGGGATGAAAAACTGTTTTTT
CASSLTGDEKLFF
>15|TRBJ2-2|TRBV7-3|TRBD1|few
TGTGCCAGCAGGTTCGGACAGGGGGACACCGGGGAGCTGTTTTTT
CASRFGQGDTGELFF
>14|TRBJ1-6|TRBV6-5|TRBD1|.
TGTGCCAGCCGCCGGGACAGGAATAATTCACCCCTCCACTTT
CASRRDRNNSPLHF
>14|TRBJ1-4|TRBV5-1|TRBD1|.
TGCGCCAGCAGCTATGGACAGGGAGCCGAAAAACTGTTTTTT
CASSYGQGAEKLFF
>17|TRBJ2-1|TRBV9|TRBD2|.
TGTGCCAGCAGCGATGGGGACCTAGCGGGCTCCTACAATGAGCAGTTCTTC
CASSDGDLAGSYNEQFF
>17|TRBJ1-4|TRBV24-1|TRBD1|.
TGTGCCACCAGTGACTCCGGGACAGGGGGCGAGGATGAAAAACTGTTTTTT
CATSDSGTGGEDEKLFF
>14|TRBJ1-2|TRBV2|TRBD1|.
TGTGCCAGCAGAGGGACAGGTCCTTCCTATGGCTACACCTTC
CASRGTGPSYGYTF
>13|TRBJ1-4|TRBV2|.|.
TGTGCCAGTTCCACGTCGCGTAACGAAAAACTGTTTTTT
CASSTSRNEKLFF
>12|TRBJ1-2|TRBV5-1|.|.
TGCGCCAGCAGCTTGACAGACTATGGCTACACCTTC
CASSLTDYGYTF
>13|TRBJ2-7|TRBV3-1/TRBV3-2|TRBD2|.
TGTGCCAGCAGCCGTAGCGGGAGCTACGAGCAGTACTTC
CASSRSGSYEQYF
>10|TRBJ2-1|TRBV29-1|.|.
TGCAGCGCCCTAGTAGGTGAGCAGTTCTTC
CSALVGEQFF
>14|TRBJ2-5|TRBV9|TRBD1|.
TGTGCCAGCAGCACCACAGGGGTTGGAGAGACCCAGTACTTC
CASSTTGVGETQYF
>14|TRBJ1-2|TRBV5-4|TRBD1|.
TGTGCCAGCAGCCGACCGGACAGGAACTATGGCTACACCTTC
CASSRPDRNYGYTF
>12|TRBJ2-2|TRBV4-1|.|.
TGCGCCAGCAGAGCTAACACCGGGGAGCTGTTTTTT
CASRANTGELFF
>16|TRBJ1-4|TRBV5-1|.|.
TGCGCCAGCCCCTTGAGTGGTCAGGGGAGGGATGAAAAACTGTTTTTT
CASPLSGQGRDEKLFF
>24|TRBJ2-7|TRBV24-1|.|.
TGTGCCACTGTCCTAAGGCCCGAGAGTAGGGGGAGAGCAGGTCCGAAGCGGGAATTCTACGAGCAGTACTTC
CATVLRPESRGRAGPKREFYEQYF
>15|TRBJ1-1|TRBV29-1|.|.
TGCAGCGCCGAACGGGGGGCAAATGGAGGCACTGAAGCTTTCTTT
CSAERGANGGTEAFF
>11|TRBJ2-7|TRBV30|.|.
TGTGCCTGGAGTCCACGGTACGAGCAGTACTTC
CAWSPRYEQYF
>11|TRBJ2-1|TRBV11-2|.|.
TGTGCCAGCAGCCAGTTCAATGAGCAGTTCTTC
CASSQFNEQFF
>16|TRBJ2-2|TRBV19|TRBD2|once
TGTGCCAGTAAAGAGCTAGCGGGAGGGCCAGTGGGGGAGCTGTTTTTT
CASKELAGGPVGELFF
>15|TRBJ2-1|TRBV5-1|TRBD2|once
TGCGCCAGCAGCGCCACCAGCGGGAGCTACAATGAGCAGTTCTTC
CASSATSGSYNEQFF
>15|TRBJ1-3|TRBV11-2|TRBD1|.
TGTGCCAGCAGCTTTGACAGGGGCGGCGGAAACACCATATATTTT
CASSFDRGGGNTIYF
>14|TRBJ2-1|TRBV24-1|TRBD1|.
TGTGCCACCATGGGGACAGGGGGCCGAGAAGCGCAGTTCTTC
CATMGTGGREAQFF
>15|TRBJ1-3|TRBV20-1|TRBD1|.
TGCAGTGCTAGTACGGGGGGACAGGCTGGAAACACCATATATTTT
CSASTGGQAGNTIYF
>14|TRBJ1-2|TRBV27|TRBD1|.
TGTGCCAGCAGTCCTGGGACAGGGGTGAGGGGCTACACCTTC
CASSPGTGVRGYTF
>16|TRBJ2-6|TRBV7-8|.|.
TGTGCCAGCAGCCAACTTGGGGCGGGAGGGGCCAACGTCCTGACTTTC
CASSQLGAGGANVLTF
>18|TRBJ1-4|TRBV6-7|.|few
TGTGCCAGCAGTTACTCGGAGGCAGTAGGTGCAACTAATGAAAAACTGTTTTTT
CASSYSEAVGATNEKLFF
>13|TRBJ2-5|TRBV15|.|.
TGTGCCACCTCAACAGGGAAGCGAGAGACCCAGTACTTC
CATSTGKRETQYF
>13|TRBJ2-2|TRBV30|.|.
TGTGCCTGGAGTCTGACAGAAACCGGGGAGCTGTTTTTT
CAWSLTETGELFF
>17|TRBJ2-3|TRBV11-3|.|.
TGTGCCAGCAGCTTAGATTCCAGCGGTGCTAGCACAGATACGCAGTATTTT
CASSLDSSGASTDTQYF
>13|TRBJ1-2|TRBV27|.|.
TGTGCCAGCAGGTTGAGGCAGGAGGTGGGCTACACCTTC
CASRLRQEVGYTF
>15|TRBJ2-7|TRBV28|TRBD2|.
TGTGCCAGCAGTTCACTAGCGGGAGGTGTTTACGAGCAGTACTTC
CASSSLAGGVYEQYF
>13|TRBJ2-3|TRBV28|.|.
TGTGCCAGCAGTCCGTACAGCGGAGATACGCAGTATTTT
CASSPYSGDTQYF
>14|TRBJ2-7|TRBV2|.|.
TGTGCCACCTCCCGTACGGGAGCAGTGGGAGAGCAGTACTTC
CATSRTGAVGEQYF
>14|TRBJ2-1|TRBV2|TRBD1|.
TGTGCCAGCAGTGACAGGGGGATCTACAATGAGCAGTTCTTC
CASSDRGIYNEQFF
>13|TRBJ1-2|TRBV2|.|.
TGTGCCAGCAGTCGCGCTCCCCGGGGTGGCTACACCTTC
CASSRAPRGGYTF
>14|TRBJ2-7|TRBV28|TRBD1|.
TGTGCCAGCAGTTCGCAGGGGGCCGGATACGAGCAGTACTTC
CASSSQGAGYEQYF
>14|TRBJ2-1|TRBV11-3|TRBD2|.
TGTGCCAGCAGCCCGGGACTAGGAGACAATGAGCAGTTCTTC
CASSPGLGDNEQFF
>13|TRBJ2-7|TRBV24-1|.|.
TGTGCCACCAGTGATTTGTACGGGGATGAGCAGTACTTC
CATSDLYGDEQYF
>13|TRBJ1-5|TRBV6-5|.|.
TGTGCCAGCAGAAGACAGCGAAATCAGCCCCAGCATTTT
CASRRQRNQPQHF
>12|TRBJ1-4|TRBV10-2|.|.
TGCGCCAGCAGTGTTATTAATGAAAAACTGTTTTTT
CASSVINEKLFF
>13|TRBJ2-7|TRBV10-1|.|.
TGCGCCAGCAGTGCTCGGTTTCGCTACGAGCAGTACTTC
CASSARFRYEQYF
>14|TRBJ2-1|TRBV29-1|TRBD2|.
TGCAGCGTTGAGACTAGCGGTAACTACAATGAGCAGTTCTTC
CSVETSGNYNEQFF
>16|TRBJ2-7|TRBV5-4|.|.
TGTGCCAGCAGCTCCTTCGCTGGGGGGAGCTCCTACGAGCAGTACTTC
CASSSFAGGSSYEQYF
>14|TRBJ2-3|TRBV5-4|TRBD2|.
TGTGCCAGTGATAGCGGGGGTAGGACAGATACGCAGTATTTT
CASDSGGRTDTQYF